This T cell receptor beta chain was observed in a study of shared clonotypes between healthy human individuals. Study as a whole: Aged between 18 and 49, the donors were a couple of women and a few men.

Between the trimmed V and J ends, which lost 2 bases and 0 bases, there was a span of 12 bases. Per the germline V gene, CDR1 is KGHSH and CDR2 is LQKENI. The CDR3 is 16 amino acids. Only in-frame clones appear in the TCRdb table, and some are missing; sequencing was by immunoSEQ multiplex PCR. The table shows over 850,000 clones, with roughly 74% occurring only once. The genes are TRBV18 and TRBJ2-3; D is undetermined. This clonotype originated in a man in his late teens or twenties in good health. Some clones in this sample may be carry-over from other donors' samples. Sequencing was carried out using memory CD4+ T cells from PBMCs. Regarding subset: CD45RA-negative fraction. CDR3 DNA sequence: TGTGCCAGCTCACCATCTGTAATTACTAGCACAGATACGCAGTATTTT. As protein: CASSPSVITSTDTQYF. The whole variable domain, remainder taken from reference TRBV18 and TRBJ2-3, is NAGVMQNPRHLVRRRGQEARLRCSPMKGHSHVYWYRQLPEEGLKFMVYLQKENIIDESGMPKERFSAEFPKEGPSILRIQQVVRGDSAAYFCASSPSVITSTDTQYFGPGTRLTVL.